One sample yielded the 17 T cell receptor beta chains listed below, sequenced in a study of spatial heterogeneity in lung cancer (dated by TCRdb to about 2019). What the time point label conveys for this sample: sample taken at primary tumor resection. The method was 5' RACE. TCRdb shows the sequencer as NextSeq 500. The public reads were reprocessed in TCRdb via fastp at Q25 and MiXCR, keeping in-frame beta chains. Rows matching on CDR3 protein sequence are summarized as one entry with the most common DNA and genes. The sample yields around 24,000 distinct CDR3 sequences; about 7.2% were counted once. The ten top clones hold around 15% of the sample. This specimen was PBMCs, taken at surgery. The receptors come from a male donor with early-stage non-small cell lung cancer.

In this sample, this clonotype turned up many times. The chain has TRBV5-1 and TRBJ2-6; tentatively, D is TRBD1 (6 bases). Germline V gene data show CDR1 as SGHRS and CDR2 as YFSETQ. There are 17 residues in the CDR3. V was pared by 2 bases and J by 0 bases, with 12 bases between. The CDR3 here is CASSLEGGFSGANVLTF. CDR3 coding DNA: TGCGCCAGCAGCTTAGAAGGGGGATTCTCTGGGGCCAACGTCCTGACTTTC. The variable domain in full, completed from reference TRBV5-1 and TRBJ2-6, reads KAGVTQTPRYLIKTRGQQVTLSCSPISGHRSVSWYQQTPGQGLQFLFEYFSETQRNKGNFPGRFSGRQFSNSRSEMNVSTLELGDSALYLCASSLEGGFSGANVLTFGAGSRLTVL.

The rearrangement uses TRBV27 and TRBJ1-5; TRBD1 agrees at 7 bases. This CDR3 region has 15 residues. J gave up 5 bases and V 0 bases, and 4 bases lay outside the gene matches. Germline CDR1 reads MNHEY; CDR2 reads SMNVEV (reference sequence). CDR3 DNA sequence: TGTGCCAGCAGTTTATCGTTGGACAGGTATCAGCCCCAGCATTTT. Protein product: CASSLSLDRYQPQHF.

A few counts support this clonotype. This chain connects TRBV4-2 to TRBJ2-5; D ambiguous. The V end was cut by 4 bases, the J end by 2 bases, with 11 bases between. The germline gives CDR1 LGHNA, CDR2 YNFKEQ. The CDR3 is 14 residues long. CDR3 amino acids: CASSLADGQETQYF. CDR3 bases: TGTGCCAGCAGCCTAGCCGATGGGCAAGAGACCCAGTACTTC.

By its share, this clonotype is medium-sized. This chain connects TRBV20-1 to TRBJ2-3, with a weak D call TRBD2 (7 bases). This CDR3 is 15 amino acids long. Germline V CDR1 and CDR2: DFQATT, SNEGSKA (reference sequence). The ends were cut back, 3 bases at V and 6 bases at J, with 19 bases in the middle. The DNA for the CDR3 is TGCAGTGCTAGGAGGGGCGGGGGCCAGCGCGATACGCAGTATTTT. Encoded protein: CSARRGGGQRDTQYF.

At least ten counts were recorded for this clonotype. This chain links TRBV20-1 with TRBJ2-1; D may correspond to TRBD1 or TRBD2 (6 bases each). The germline V and J ends were trimmed by 4 bases and 5 bases, with 15 bases remaining between them. CDR3 size: 14 residues. The V gene's germline CDR1 is DFQATT and CDR2 SNEGSKA (reference sequence). The CDR3: CSAKGGQRNNEQFF. The CDR3 DNA sequence: TGCAGTGCTAAAGGGGGGCAGCGCAACAATGAGCAGTTCTTC.

This rearrangement joins TRBV20-1 to TRBJ1-1; TRBD1 matches 10 bases. This CDR3 region has 14 residues. CDR1 and CDR2 from the germline V gene are DFQATT and SNEGSKA (reference sequence). With 2 bases clipped from V and 7 bases from J, the junction kept 7 bases outside the gene matches. The CDR3: CSARRQGAGDEAFF. CDR3 coding DNA: TGCAGTGCTAGAAGACAGGGGGCAGGGGATGAAGCTTTCTTT.

This clonotype was picked up many times. The V call is TRBV28, the J call TRBJ2-5; tentatively, D is TRBD1 (6 bases). This CDR3 has 14 residues. The germline gives CDR1 MDHEN, CDR2 SYDVKM. The V gene lost 10 bases and the J gene lost 1 base, with 16 bases spanning the gap. The CDR3 region has the DNA TGTGCCACCACCGAGGGGGTGCTCCAAGAGACCCAGTACTTC. This codes for CATTEGVLQETQYF.

This clonotype was picked up many times. The gene calls are TRBV27 and TRBJ2-4; 9 bases fit TRBD1. Germline CDR1 is MNHEY and CDR2 is SMNVEV (reference sequence). The CDR3 runs 15 residues. J lost 7 bases, V lost 4 bases, and 8 bases had no gene match. CDR3 nucleotides: TGTGCCAGCAGTTCCTGGGGACAGGGCAGGAACATTCAGTACTTC. Protein sequence: CASSSWGQGRNIQYF.

This clonotype was found many times. The CDR3 loop is CASGSPRDEQYV. The CDR3 DNA sequence: TGTGCTAGTGGTTCCCCTCGGGACGAGCAGTACGTC. The genes are TRBV12-5 and TRBJ2-7; D not resolved. This CDR3 has 12 amino acids. The V gene's germline CDR1 is LGHNT and CDR2 FRNRAP. V shed 4 bases and J shed 5 bases, with 9 bases lying between them.

The rearrangement joins TRBV2 to TRBJ1-5, with D unclear. Trimming pared 2 bases from V and 9 bases from J, leaving 8 bases between. CDR1 is SNHLY and CDR2 is FYNNEI in the germline V gene. This CDR3 comprises 12 residues. The CDR3 nucleotides read TGTGCCAGCAGTGAACCTTCGAGGCCCCAGCATTTT. Translation: CASSEPSRPQHF.

This clonotype showed up many times. The genes are TRBV20-1 and TRBJ1-4; TRBD1 is a possible D gene (5 bases). Germline CDR1 and CDR2: DFQATT and SNEGSKA (reference sequence). There are 13 residues in the CDR3. The V and J ends lost 0 bases and 14 bases respectively, with 16 bases between them. The CDR3 DNA sequence: TGCAGTGCTAGAGATTTTACGGGGCGGGACCTGTTTTTT. Its protein product is CSARDFTGRDLFF.

This clonotype was observed many times. V and J are TRBV10-3 and TRBJ2-7; D is perhaps TRBD1 (5 bases). Germline V gene sequence: CDR1 ENHRY, CDR2 SYGVKD. The CDR3 contains 11 residues. Trimming pared 8 bases from V and 4 bases from J, leaving 9 bases between. This chain's CDR3 is CAIGAAYEQYF. DNA of the CDR3: TGTGCCATCGGGGCAGCTTACGAGCAGTACTTC.

The table lists this clonotype with many counts. This chain joins TRBV10-1 and TRBJ2-2, with D perhaps TRBD2 (5 bases). Germline V CDR1 and CDR2: WNHNN, SYGVQD (reference sequence). Trimming removed 4 bases at V and 5 bases at J, with 14 bases between. This CDR3 contains 15 residues. The CDR3 DNA is TGCGCCAGCAGTGGAGGGTTAGGAGCAACCGGGGAGCTGTTTTTT. Its protein product is CASSGGLGATGELFF.

This clonotype was counted many times. The V gene is TRBV7-9, the J gene TRBJ2-5, with D tentatively TRBD1 (5 bases). V was shortened by 1 base and J by 4 bases, with 7 bases between the two germline ends. Germline assignment: CDR1 SEHNR and CDR2 FQNEAQ (reference sequence). The CDR3 consists of 13 residues. Here the CDR3 reads CASSLGQLETQYF. CDR3 nucleotide sequence: TGTGCCAGCAGCTTAGGACAGTTAGAGACCCAGTACTTC.

The table lists this clonotype with many counts. The chain couples TRBV20-1 to TRBJ2-3; the D gene could be TRBD1 or TRBD2 (5 bases each). The CDR3 totals 15 residues. Trimming pared 6 bases from V and 0 bases from J, leaving 16 bases between. Per the germline V gene, CDR1 is DFQATT and CDR2 is SNEGSKA (reference sequence). CDR3 bases: TGCAGTGCCACTTCGGGGACCTTTAGCACAGATACGCAGTATTTT. Its translation is CSATSGTFSTDTQYF.

The chain links TRBV7-9 to TRBJ2-5; no reliable D call. The CDR3 spans 14 residues. V was cut by 3 bases and J by 0 bases, with 8 bases left in between. Germline values: CDR1 SEHNR, CDR2 FQNEAQ (reference sequence). The CDR3 nucleotides read TGTGCCAGCAGCTTTCTAACAGACCAAGAGACCCAGTACTTC. Its protein is CASSFLTDQETQYF.

The sample holds many counts of this clonotype. The J gene is TRBJ2-7, the V gene TRBV7-4; 9 nucleotides align to TRBD1. The V gene's germline CDR1 is SGHVT and CDR2 SQSDAQ. This CDR3 is 15 amino acids long. V was pared by 3 bases and J by 3 bases, with 6 bases of the junction left unmatched. For the CDR3, the DNA is TGTGCCAGCAGCTTGCTAGGGACAGGGTACTACGAGCAGTACTTC. The encoded protein is CASSLLGTGYYEQYF.